This entry describes one T cell receptor (beta chain). This sample was taken from a study of T cell changes during pregnancy in multiple sclerosis. Germline V gives CDR1 MNHNS, CDR2 SASEGT. Trimming at V came to 2 bases and at J to 0 bases, leaving 0 bases not matched to a gene. The CDR3 is 15 amino acids. Only in-frame clones appear in the TCRdb table, and some are missing; sequencing was by immunoSEQ multiplex PCR. Of almost 20,000 clones in the sample, approximately 86% were seen once. This rearrangement joins TRBV6-1 to TRBJ2-1; 8 nucleotides line up with TRBD1. The sequence came from a female donor in good health, enrolled as a control in a pregnancy study. The sample was CD8+ T cells from peripheral blood mononuclear cells, taken after pregnancy. The CDR3 spells CASSETGGSYNEQFF. CDR3 sequence (DNA): TGTGCCAGCAGTGAAACAGGGGGCTCCTACAATGAGCAGTTCTTC.